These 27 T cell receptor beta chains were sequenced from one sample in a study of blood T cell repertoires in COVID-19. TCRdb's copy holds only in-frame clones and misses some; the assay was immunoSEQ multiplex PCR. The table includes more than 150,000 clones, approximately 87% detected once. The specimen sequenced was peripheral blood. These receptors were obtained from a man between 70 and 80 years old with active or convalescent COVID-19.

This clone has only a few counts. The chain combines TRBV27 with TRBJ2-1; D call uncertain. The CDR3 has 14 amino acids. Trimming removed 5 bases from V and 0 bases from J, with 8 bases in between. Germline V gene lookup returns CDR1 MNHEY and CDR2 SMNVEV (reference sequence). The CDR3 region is CASSTRGSYNEQFF. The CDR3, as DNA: TGTGCCAGCAGTACTCGCGGCTCCTACAATGAGCAGTTCTTC.

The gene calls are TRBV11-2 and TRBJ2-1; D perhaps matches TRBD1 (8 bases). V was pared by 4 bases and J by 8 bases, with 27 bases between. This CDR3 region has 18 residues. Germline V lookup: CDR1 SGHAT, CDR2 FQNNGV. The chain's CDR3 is CASSSSSANRGGVYEQFF. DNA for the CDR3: TGTGCCAGCAGCTCAAGTTCGGCTAACAGGGGGGGGGTTTATGAGCAGTTCTTC.

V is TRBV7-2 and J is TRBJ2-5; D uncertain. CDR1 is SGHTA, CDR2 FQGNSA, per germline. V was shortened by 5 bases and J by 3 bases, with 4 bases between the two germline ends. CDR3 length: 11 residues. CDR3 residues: CASSIKETQYF. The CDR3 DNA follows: TGTGCCAGCAGCATAAAAGAGACCCAGTACTTC.

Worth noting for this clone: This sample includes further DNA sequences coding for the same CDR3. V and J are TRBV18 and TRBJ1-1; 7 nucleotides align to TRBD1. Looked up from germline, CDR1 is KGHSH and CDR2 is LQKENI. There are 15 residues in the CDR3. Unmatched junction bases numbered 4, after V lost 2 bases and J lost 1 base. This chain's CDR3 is CASSPRQGENTEAFF. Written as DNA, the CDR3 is TGTGCCAGCTCACCAAGACAGGGCGAGAACACTGAAGCTTTCTTT.

This CDR3 reads CASTYYYEQYF. The CDR3 DNA is TGTGCCAGCACATACTACTACGAGCAGTACTTC. The rearrangement uses TRBV2 and TRBJ2-7; D is unresolved. This CDR3 comprises 11 residues. Germline V gene sequence: CDR1 SNHLY, CDR2 FYNNEI. Trimming pared 7 bases from V and 3 bases from J, leaving 7 bases between.

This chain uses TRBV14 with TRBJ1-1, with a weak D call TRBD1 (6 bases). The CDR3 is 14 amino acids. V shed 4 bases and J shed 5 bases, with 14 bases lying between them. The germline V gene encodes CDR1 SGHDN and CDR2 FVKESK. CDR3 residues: CASSLQGVWTEAFF. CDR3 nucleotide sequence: TGTGCCAGCAGCCTACAGGGCGTTTGGACTGAAGCTTTCTTT.

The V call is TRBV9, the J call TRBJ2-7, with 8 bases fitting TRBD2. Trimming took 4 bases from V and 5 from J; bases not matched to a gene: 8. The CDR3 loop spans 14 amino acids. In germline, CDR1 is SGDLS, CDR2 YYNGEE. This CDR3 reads CASSRSGSENEQYF. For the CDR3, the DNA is TGTGCCAGCAGCCGGAGCGGGAGTGAGAACGAGCAGTACTTC.

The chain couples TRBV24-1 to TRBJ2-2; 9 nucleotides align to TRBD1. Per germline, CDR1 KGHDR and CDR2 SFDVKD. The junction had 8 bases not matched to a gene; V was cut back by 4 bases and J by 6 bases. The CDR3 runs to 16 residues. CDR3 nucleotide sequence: TGTGCCACCAGTGAAGCCGGGACAGGGATCGCCGGGGAGCTGTTTTTT. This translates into CATSEAGTGIAGELFF.

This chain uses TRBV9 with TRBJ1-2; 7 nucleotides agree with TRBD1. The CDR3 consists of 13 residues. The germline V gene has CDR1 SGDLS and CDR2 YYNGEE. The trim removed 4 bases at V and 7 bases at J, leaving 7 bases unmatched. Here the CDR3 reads CASSRGQLSGYTF. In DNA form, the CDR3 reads TGTGCCAGCAGCAGGGGACAGTTATCTGGCTACACCTTC.

The CDR3 nucleotides are TGTGCCAGCAGCCTAGGGCTAGCGGGGGTGACAGATACGCAGTATTTT. The encoded protein is CASSLGLAGVTDTQYF. The chain couples TRBV9 to TRBJ2-3, with 10 bases aligning to TRBD2. The germline V gene encodes CDR1 SGDLS and CDR2 YYNGEE. The trim removed 4 bases at V and 3 bases at J, leaving 8 bases unmatched. The CDR3 sequence is 16 residues long.

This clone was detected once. Here the CDR3 DNA reads TGTGCCAGTAGTCAAAGCACAGATACGCAGTATTTT. It translates to CASSQSTDTQYF. The genes are TRBV19 and TRBJ2-3; no clear D. V was trimmed by 5 bases and J by 0 bases, leaving 3 bases between them. Germline loops: CDR1 LNHDA, CDR2 SQIVND (reference sequence). This CDR3 has 12 amino acids.

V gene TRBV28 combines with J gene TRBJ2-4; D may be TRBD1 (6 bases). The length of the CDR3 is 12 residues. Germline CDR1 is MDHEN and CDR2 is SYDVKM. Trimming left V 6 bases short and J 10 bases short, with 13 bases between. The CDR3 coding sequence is TGTGCCAGCAGGGGGACACCCAATATTCAGTACTTC. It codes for CASRGTPNIQYF.

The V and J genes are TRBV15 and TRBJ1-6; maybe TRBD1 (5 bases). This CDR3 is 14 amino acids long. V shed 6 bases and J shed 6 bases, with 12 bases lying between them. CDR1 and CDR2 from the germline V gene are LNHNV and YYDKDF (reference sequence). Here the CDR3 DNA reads TGTGCCACCAGTATCGCCAGGGTTAATTCACCCCTCCACTTT. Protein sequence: CATSIARVNSPLHF.

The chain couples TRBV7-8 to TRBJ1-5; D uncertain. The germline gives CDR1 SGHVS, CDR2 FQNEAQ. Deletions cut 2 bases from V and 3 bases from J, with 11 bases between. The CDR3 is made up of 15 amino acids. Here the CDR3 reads CASSLLGGINQPQHF. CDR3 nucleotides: TGTGCCAGCAGCTTACTAGGAGGAATCAATCAGCCCCAGCATTTT. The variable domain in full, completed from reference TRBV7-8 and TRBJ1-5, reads GAGVSQSPRYKVAKRGQDVALRCDPISGHVSLFWYQQALGQGPEFLTYFQNEAQLDKSGLPSDRFFAERPEGSVSTLKIQRTQQEDSAVYLCASSLLGGINQPQHFGDGTRLSIL.

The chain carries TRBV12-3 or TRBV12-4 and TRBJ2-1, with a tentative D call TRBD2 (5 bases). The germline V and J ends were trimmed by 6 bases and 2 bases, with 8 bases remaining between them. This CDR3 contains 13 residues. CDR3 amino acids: CASRPGTYNEQFF. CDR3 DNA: TGTGCCAGCAGGCCCGGGACCTACAATGAGCAGTTCTTC.

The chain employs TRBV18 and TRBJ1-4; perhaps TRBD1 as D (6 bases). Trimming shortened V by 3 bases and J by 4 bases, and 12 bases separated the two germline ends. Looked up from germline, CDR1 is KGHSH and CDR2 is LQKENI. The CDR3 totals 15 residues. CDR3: CASSPGNRDNEKLFF. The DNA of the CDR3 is TGTGCCAGCTCACCGGGTAACAGGGATAATGAAAAACTGTTTTTT.

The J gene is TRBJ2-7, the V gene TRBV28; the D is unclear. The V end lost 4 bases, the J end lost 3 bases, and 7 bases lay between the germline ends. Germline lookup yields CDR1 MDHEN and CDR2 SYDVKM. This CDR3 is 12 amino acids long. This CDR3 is CASSSMSYEQYF. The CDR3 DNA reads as TGTGCCAGCAGTTCCATGAGCTACGAGCAGTACTTC.

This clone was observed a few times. Written as DNA, the CDR3 is TGTGCCAGCAGCCCCGGGACAGGGGGCTCCTACGAGCAGTACTTC. It specifies CASSPGTGGSYEQYF. V is TRBV6-5 and J is TRBJ2-7; 11 nucleotides match TRBD1. This CDR3 has 15 amino acids. Per the germline V gene, CDR1 is MNHEY and CDR2 is SVGAGI. V lost 6 bases to trimming and J lost 0 bases; unmatched junction nucleotides: 4.

The chain's CDR3 is CASSPGQGASDTQYF. The CDR3 nucleotides are TGCGCCAGCAGCCCCGGACAGGGGGCATCAGATACGCAGTATTTT. V is TRBV5-1 and J is TRBJ2-3; TRBD1 aligns across 11 bases. The ends lost 4 bases at V and 4 bases at J; junction bases unmatched: 5. Looked up from germline, CDR1 is SGHRS and CDR2 is YFSETQ. The CDR3 sequence is 15 residues long.

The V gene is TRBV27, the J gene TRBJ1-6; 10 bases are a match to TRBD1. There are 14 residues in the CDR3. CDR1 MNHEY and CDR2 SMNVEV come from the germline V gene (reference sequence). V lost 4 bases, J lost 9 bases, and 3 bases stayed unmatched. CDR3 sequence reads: CASSSRDRGSPLHF. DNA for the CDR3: TGTGCCAGCAGTTCCCGGGACAGGGGTTCACCCCTCCACTTT.

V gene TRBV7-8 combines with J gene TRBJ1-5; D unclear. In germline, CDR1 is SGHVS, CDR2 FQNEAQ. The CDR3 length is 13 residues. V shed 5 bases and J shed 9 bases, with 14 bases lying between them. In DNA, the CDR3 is TGTGCCAGCAGCCTCATGGGTCGGGGGCCCCAGCATTTT. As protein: CASSLMGRGPQHF.

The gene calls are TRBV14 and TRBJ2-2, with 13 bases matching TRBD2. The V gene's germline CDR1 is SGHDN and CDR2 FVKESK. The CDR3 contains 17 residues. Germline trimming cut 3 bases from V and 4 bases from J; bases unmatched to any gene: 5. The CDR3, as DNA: TGTGCCAGCAGCCACAGACTAGCGGGAGGCCCCACCGGGGAGCTGTTTTTT. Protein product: CASSHRLAGGPTGELFF.

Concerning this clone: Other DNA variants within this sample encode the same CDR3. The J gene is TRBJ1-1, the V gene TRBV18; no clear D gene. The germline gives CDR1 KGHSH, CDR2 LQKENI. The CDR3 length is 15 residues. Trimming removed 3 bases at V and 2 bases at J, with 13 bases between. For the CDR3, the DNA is TGTGCCAGCTCACCCCCGGGAGGACTTAACACTGAAGCTTTCTTT. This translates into CASSPPGGLNTEAFF. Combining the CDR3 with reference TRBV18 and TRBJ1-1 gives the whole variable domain NAGVMQNPRHLVRRRGQEARLRCSPMKGHSHVYWYRQLPEEGLKFMVYLQKENIIDESGMPKERFSAEFPKEGPSILRIQQVVRGDSAAYFCASSPPGGLNTEAFFGQGTRLTVV.

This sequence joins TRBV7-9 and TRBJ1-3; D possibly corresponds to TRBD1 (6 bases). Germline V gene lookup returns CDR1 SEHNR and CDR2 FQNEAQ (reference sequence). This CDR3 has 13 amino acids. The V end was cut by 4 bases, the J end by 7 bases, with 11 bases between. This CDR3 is CASSSRQANTIYF. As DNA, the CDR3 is TGTGCCAGCAGCTCCAGACAGGCCAACACCATATATTTT.

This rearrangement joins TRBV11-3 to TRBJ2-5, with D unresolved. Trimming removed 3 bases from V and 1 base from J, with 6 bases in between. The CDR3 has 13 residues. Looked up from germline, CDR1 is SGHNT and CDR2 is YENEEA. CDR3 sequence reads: CASSFGLQETQYF. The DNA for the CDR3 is TGTGCCAGCAGCTTTGGCCTCCAAGAGACCCAGTACTTC.

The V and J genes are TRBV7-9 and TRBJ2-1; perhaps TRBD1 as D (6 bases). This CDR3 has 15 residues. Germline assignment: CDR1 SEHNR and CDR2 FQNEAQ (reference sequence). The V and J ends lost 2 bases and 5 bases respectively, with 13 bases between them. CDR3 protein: CASSLRGSSHNEQFF. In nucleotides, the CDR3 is TGTGCCAGCAGCTTAAGGGGGTCAAGCCACAATGAGCAGTTCTTC.

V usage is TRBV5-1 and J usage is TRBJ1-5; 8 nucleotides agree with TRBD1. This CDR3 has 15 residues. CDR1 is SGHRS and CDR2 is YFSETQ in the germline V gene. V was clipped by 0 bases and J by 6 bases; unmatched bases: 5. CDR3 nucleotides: TGCGCCAGCAGCTTGGGACAGGGGACGGGTCAGCCCCAGCATTTT. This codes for CASSLGQGTGQPQHF.